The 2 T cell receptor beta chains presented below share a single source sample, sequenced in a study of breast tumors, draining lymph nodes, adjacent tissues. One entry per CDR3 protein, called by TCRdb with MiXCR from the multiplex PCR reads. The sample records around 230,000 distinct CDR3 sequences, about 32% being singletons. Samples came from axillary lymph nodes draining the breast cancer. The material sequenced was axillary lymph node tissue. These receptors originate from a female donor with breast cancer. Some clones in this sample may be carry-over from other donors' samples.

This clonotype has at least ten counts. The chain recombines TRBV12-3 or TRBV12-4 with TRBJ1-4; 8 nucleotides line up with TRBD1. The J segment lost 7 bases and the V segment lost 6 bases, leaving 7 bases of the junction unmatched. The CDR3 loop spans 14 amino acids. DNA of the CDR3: TGTGCCAGCAGAATCGGACAGGGTGGTGAAAAACTGTTTTTT. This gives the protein CASRIGQGGEKLFF.

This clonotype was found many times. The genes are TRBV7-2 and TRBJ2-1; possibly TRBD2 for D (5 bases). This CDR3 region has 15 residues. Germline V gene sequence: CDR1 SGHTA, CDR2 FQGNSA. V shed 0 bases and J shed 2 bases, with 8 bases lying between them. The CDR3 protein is CASSLAGATYNEQFF. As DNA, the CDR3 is TGTGCCAGCAGCTTAGCGGGAGCGACCTACAATGAGCAGTTCTTC.